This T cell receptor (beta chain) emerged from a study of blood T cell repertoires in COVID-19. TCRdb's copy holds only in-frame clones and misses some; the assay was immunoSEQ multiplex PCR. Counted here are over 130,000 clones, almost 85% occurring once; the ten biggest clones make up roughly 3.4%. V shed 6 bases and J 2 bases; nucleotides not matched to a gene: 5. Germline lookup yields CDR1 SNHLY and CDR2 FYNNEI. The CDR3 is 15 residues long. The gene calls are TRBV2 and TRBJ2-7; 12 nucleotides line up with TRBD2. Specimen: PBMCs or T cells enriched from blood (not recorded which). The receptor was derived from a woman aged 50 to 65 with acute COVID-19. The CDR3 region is CASSTRTSGAYEQYF. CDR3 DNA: TGTGCCAGCAGCACAAGGACTAGCGGGGCCTACGAGCAGTACTTC.